Listed below are T cell receptor beta chains from one sample, sequenced in a study of blood T cell repertoires in COVID-19. Profiling relied on immunoSEQ multiplex PCR, and the TCRdb table lists in-frame clones only, not all of them. Of about 180,000 clones listed, roughly 87% are singletons. Sequenced: PBMCs or T cells enriched from blood (not recorded which). The receptors were sampled from a human donor with acute COVID-19. The donor label of this sample is uncertain. Both conserved end residues are part of each CDR3. Each record gives: D gene, J gene, clone size, V gene, CDR3 length, CDR3 protein, CDR3 DNA. A D gene is named only where the DNA matches it firmly. Clone size is stated in some rows and not others, as once, few, many or a class when expanded.

NA	TRBJ1-1	NA	TRBV4-2	14	CASSQVEGNTEAFF	TGTGCCAGCAGCCAAGTGGAGGGGAACACTGAAGCTTTCTTT
TRBD1	TRBJ2-2	NA	TRBV2	15	CASSGGQGGAGELFF	TGTGCCAGCAGTGGGGGACAGGGGGGAGCCGGGGAGCTGTTTTTT
TRBD2	TRBJ2-5	few	TRBV9	15	CASSAVGASGETQYF	TGTGCCAGCAGCGCTGTAGGGGCTAGCGGAGAGACCCAGTACTTC
TRBD1	TRBJ1-2	NA	TRBV2	16	CASSGEAGQGARGYTF	TGTGCCAGCAGCGGTGAGGCGGGACAGGGGGCGCGAGGCTACACCTTC
NA	TRBJ1-1	NA	TRBV18	12	CASSKRGTEAFF	TGTGCCAGCTCAAAGCGGGGCACTGAAGCTTTCTTT
TRBD1	TRBJ1-5	few	TRBV19	15	CASSPEDRGNQPQHF	TGTGCCAGTAGTCCCGAGGACAGGGGCAATCAGCCCCAGCATTTT
NA	TRBJ1-1	NA	TRBV7-5	13	CARSKRDRAEAFF	TGTGCCAGAAGCAAGAGAGACAGGGCTGAAGCTTTCTTT
NA	TRBJ2-5	NA	TRBV6-5	15	CASSYGEGHPSAQYF	TGTGCCAGCAGTTACGGCGAGGGACACCCGTCGGCCCAGTACTTC
NA	TRBJ2-2	NA	TRBV5-1	17	CASSGGALASSAGELFF	TGCGCCAGCAGCGGGGGGGCGCTAGCGTCTTCTGCCGGGGAGCTGTTTTTT
NA	TRBJ2-5	NA	TRBV19	12	CARRGIQETQYF	TGTGCCAGGAGGGGGATTCAAGAGACCCAGTACTTC
NA	TRBJ2-3	NA	TRBV7-3	15	CASSLSPVASDTQYF	TGTGCCAGCAGCTTAAGTCCGGTAGCTTCAGATACGCAGTATTTT
NA	TRBJ1-2	NA	TRBV6-5	12	CASKVGLYGYTF	TGTGCCAGCAAGGTGGGACTTTATGGCTACACCTTC
TRBD1	TRBJ1-1	NA	TRBV24-1	14	CATSHGTGNTEAFF	TGTGCCACCAGTCACGGGACAGGGAACACTGAAGCTTTCTTT
NA	TRBJ2-1	NA	TRBV27	12	CASSFNRDEQFF	TGTGCCAGCAGTTTCAACAGGGATGAGCAGTTCTTC
NA	TRBJ2-3	once	TRBV12-5	12	CASGSPGDTQYF	TGTGCTAGTGGCTCCCCCGGGGATACGCAGTATTTT
NA	TRBJ1-1	few	TRBV20-1	11	CSAAGATEAFF	TGCAGTGCGGCAGGGGCCACTGAAGCTTTCTTT
NA	TRBJ1-1	NA	TRBV6-5	13	CASLRGSSAEAFF	TGTGCCAGTTTAAGGGGATCGAGCGCTGAAGCTTTCTTT
NA	TRBJ2-3	NA	TRBV12-2	21	CASRLAFGKKGQGGSTDTQYF	TGTGCAAGTCGCTTAGCGTTCGGGAAAAAGGGACAGGGAGGTTCCACAGATACGCAGTATTTT
TRBD1	TRBJ1-6	NA	TRBV15	19	CATSRANVARDRGWSPLHF	TGTGCCACCAGCAGAGCAAACGTAGCACGGGACAGGGGATGGTCACCCCTCCACTTT
TRBD1	TRBJ2-2	NA	TRBV19	15	CASNERTGATGELFF	TGTGCCAGTAATGAGAGGACAGGGGCAACCGGGGAGCTGTTTTTT
NA	TRBJ2-6	NA	TRBV5-1	17	CASSLGTEASGANVLTF	TGCGCCAGCAGCTTGGGGACAGAGGCCTCTGGGGCCAACGTCCTGACTTTC
TRBD1	TRBJ1-2	NA	TRBV7-9	14	CASSQDRALGGYTF	TGTGCCAGCAGCCAGGACAGGGCACTGGGTGGCTACACCTTC
TRBD1	TRBJ2-1	NA	TRBV11-3	15	CASSLGGQIDDEQFF	TGTGCCAGCAGCTTAGGGGGACAGATTGATGATGAGCAGTTCTTC
NA	TRBJ1-6	NA	TRBV5-4	15	CASSFDSSYNSPLHF	TGTGCCAGCAGCTTCGACAGCTCCTATAATTCACCCCTCCACTTT
TRBD2	TRBJ2-1	NA	TRBV10-3	14	CATFSGGGNNEQFF	TGTGCCACCTTTAGCGGGGGGGGAAACAATGAGCAGTTCTTC
NA	TRBJ2-3	NA	TRBV1	18	CTSSPPGLAGGSTDTQYF	TGCACCAGCAGCCCACCGGGACTAGCGGGGGGTAGCACAGATACGCAGTATTTT
TRBD1	TRBJ1-1	NA	TRBV5-4	16	CASSHRPDRGDTEAFF	TGTGCCAGCAGCCATAGACCCGACAGGGGTGATACTGAAGCTTTCTTT
NA	TRBJ1-1	NA	TRBV27	15	CASSSWGVMNTEAFF	TGTGCCAGCAGTTCATGGGGAGTCATGAACACTGAAGCTTTCTTT
NA	TRBJ2-2	NA	TRBV27	18	CASSFGSGRRANTGELFF	TGTGCCAGCAGTTTTGGATCGGGCAGGCGGGCGAACACCGGGGAGCTGTTTTTT
TRBD2	TRBJ2-3	NA	TRBV7-2	17	CASSLVGSGGGTDTQYF	TGTGCCAGCAGCTTAGTGGGTAGCGGGGGCGGCACAGATACGCAGTATTTT
NA	TRBJ1-2	NA	TRBV3-1/TRBV3-2	16	CASSQVSVTSDYGYTF	TGTGCCAGCAGCCAAGTTTCGGTGACAAGTGACTATGGCTACACCTTC
NA	TRBJ1-2	NA	TRBV5-8	15	CASSLKQGELYGYTF	TGTGCCAGCAGCTTAAAACAGGGAGAGCTCTATGGCTACACCTTC
NA	TRBJ1-4	NA	TRBV4-2	17	CASSQGGPGATNEKLFF	TGTGCCAGCAGCCAAGGCGGTCCGGGGGCAACTAATGAAAAACTGTTTTTT
NA	TRBJ1-2	NA	TRBV12-5	18	CASGLVLSAVSANYGYTF	TGTGCTAGTGGTTTGGTCCTATCGGCGGTTTCAGCTAACTATGGCTACACCTTC
TRBD1	TRBJ1-2	NA	TRBV5-5	15	CASSIPGQGTYGYTF	TGTGCCAGCAGCATACCGGGACAGGGTACTTATGGCTACACCTTC
TRBD1	TRBJ1-2	few	TRBV19	13	CASLSRDSYGYTF	TGTGCCAGCTTATCCCGGGACAGCTATGGCTACACCTTC
TRBD1	TRBJ1-5	NA	TRBV4-1	17	CASSPTEVRGLSQPQHF	TGCGCCAGCAGCCCAACCGAGGTCAGGGGGCTGAGTCAGCCCCAGCATTTT
TRBD1	TRBJ1-5	NA	TRBV7-2	17	CASSLNPPGTGNQPQHF	TGTGCCAGCAGCTTAAACCCCCCCGGGACAGGAAATCAGCCCCAGCATTTT
NA	TRBJ1-2	NA	TRBV5-4	13	CASSLAGNYGYTF	TGTGCCAGCAGCTTGGCAGGGAACTATGGCTACACCTTC
TRBD2	TRBJ2-3	NA	TRBV12-3/TRBV12-4	12	CASTSDTDTQYF	TGTGCCTCGACTAGCGACACAGATACGCAGTATTTT
NA	TRBJ1-3	NA	TRBV6-2/TRBV6-3	14	CASSPHPGGNTIYF	TGTGCCAGCAGCCCTCATCCAGGGGGAAACACCATATATTTT
NA	TRBJ1-2	once	TRBV18	11	CASKGIYGYTF	TGTGCCAGTAAGGGGATTTATGGCTACACCTTC
NA	TRBJ1-5	NA	TRBV3-1/TRBV3-2	13	CASSQERSRPQHF	TGTGCCAGCAGCCAAGAGAGGAGTCGGCCCCAGCATTTT
NA	TRBJ2-1	NA	TRBV29-1	13	CSVTGSLSDEQFF	TGCAGCGTGACCGGGTCTTTGTCCGATGAGCAGTTCTTC
NA	TRBJ1-6	few	TRBV7-9	17	CASSLLEDKPYNSPLHF	TGTGCCAGCAGCTTACTCGAGGACAAGCCTTATAATTCACCCCTCCACTTT
TRBD1	TRBJ2-2	few	TRBV2	15	CASSEFGTDTGELFF	TGTGCCAGCAGTGAATTTGGGACAGATACCGGGGAGCTGTTTTTT
TRBD2	TRBJ2-3	NA	TRBV11-2	17	CASSGLAGGLSTDTQYF	TGTGCCAGCAGCGGACTAGCGGGGGGCCTCAGCACAGATACGCAGTATTTT
TRBD1	TRBJ2-4	NA	TRBV3-1/TRBV3-2	15	CASSQGQGAKNIQYF	TGTGCCAGCAGCCAAGGACAGGGGGCCAAAAACATTCAGTACTTC
NA	TRBJ2-1	NA	TRBV7-2	13	CASSSLGGNEQFF	TGTGCCAGCAGCTCCCTCGGAGGGAATGAGCAGTTCTTC
NA	TRBJ1-2	NA	TRBV30	12	CAWTGGNYGYTF	TGTGCCTGGACGGGGGGGAACTATGGCTACACCTTC
NA	TRBJ1-1	NA	TRBV12-5	16	CASGWGGVFNGTEAFF	TGTGCTAGTGGTTGGGGAGGCGTCTTCAACGGCACTGAAGCTTTCTTT
TRBD1	TRBJ2-2	NA	TRBV7-9	15	CASSPGTGGHGELFF	TGTGCCAGCAGCCCCGGGACAGGGGGACACGGGGAGCTGTTTTTT
TRBD1	TRBJ2-1	NA	TRBV6-2/TRBV6-3	15	CASRYRGLPGNEQFF	TGTGCCAGCAGGTACAGGGGGCTTCCCGGCAATGAGCAGTTCTTC
NA	TRBJ1-6	once	TRBV4-3	15	CASSQERGSNSPLHF	TGCGCCAGCAGCCAAGAGCGGGGTTCCAATTCACCCCTCCACTTT